Below are 12 T cell receptor beta chains sequenced from a single sample in a study of glioma-infiltrating T cells after dendritic cell vaccination. Clones were sequenced by immunoSEQ multiplex PCR, and TCRdb holds only the in-frame ones, with some missing. Of under 75,000 clones detected, 85% to 90% appear once; the ten largest clones hold approximately 8.9%. Described time point: after dendritic cell vaccination, including at tumor progression/relapse. The sample was blood, taken after dendritic cell vaccination. Every receptor here comes from a human donor with glioblastoma.

This clone was counted once. This rearrangement joins TRBV4-3 to TRBJ2-1; 11 nucleotides align to TRBD2. V gave up 4 bases and J gave up 3 bases; unmatched junction bases: 2. Germline CDR1 and CDR2: LGHNA and YSLEER. CDR3 length: 15 residues. The CDR3: CASSPGTSGYNEQFF. The CDR3 DNA follows: TGCGCCAGCAGCCCCGGGACTAGCGGCTACAATGAGCAGTTCTTC.

CDR3 sequence reads: CASRGPGGHTEAFF. CDR3 bases: TGTGCCAGCAGGGGCCCAGGAGGGCACACTGAAGCTTTCTTT. The J gene is TRBJ1-1, the V gene TRBV28, with D unresolved. V was pared by 6 bases and J by 3 bases, with 14 bases between. The CDR3 is 14 amino acids. CDR1 is MDHEN and CDR2 is SYDVKM in the germline V gene. Full variable domain (remainder filled in from reference TRBV28 and TRBJ1-1): DVKVTQSSRYLVKRTGEKVFLECVQDMDHENMFWYRQDPGLGLRLIYFSYDVKMKEKGDIPEGYSVSREKKERFSLILESASTNQTSMYLCASRGPGGHTEAFFGQGTRLTVV.

V is TRBV27 and J is TRBJ1-2; a possible D gene is TRBD1 (5 bases). This CDR3 is built from 11 residues. The V gene lost 6 bases and the J gene lost 7 bases, with 9 bases spanning the gap. Per the germline V gene, CDR1 is MNHEY and CDR2 is SMNVEV (reference sequence). CDR3 coding DNA: TGTGCCAGCAGGGGGCTGGCTGGCTACACCTTC. As protein: CASRGLAGYTF.

The rearrangement joins TRBV5-1 to TRBJ2-5, with TRBD2 matching 10 bases. Germline-derived CDR1 and CDR2 are SGHRS and YFSETQ. The CDR3 consists of 16 residues. V shed 0 bases, J shed 5 bases, and the junction held 7 bases outside the gene matches. The DNA for the CDR3 is TGCGCCAGCAGCTTGGCGAGCGGGGGGGCATGGGAGACCCAGTACTTC. Translation gives CASSLASGGAWETQYF.

The chain joins TRBV9 to TRBJ1-1; D not resolved. The ends were cut back, 4 bases at V and 1 base at J, with 8 bases in the middle. The CDR3 contains 13 residues. The germline V gene has CDR1 SGDLS and CDR2 YYNGEE. The CDR3 nucleotides are TGTGCCAGCAGCCCTCCTTCGAACACTGAAGCTTTCTTT. Encoded protein: CASSPPSNTEAFF. The entire variable domain, with the rest obtained from reference TRBV9 and TRBJ1-1, is as follows: DSGVTQTPKHLITATGQRVTLRCSPRSGDLSVYWYQQSLDQGLQFLIQYYNGEERAKGNILERFSAQQFPDLHSELNLSSLELGDSALYFCASSPPSNTEAFFGQGTRLTVV.

This clone was observed once. This rearrangement joins TRBV6-1 to TRBJ1-2; 10 bases match TRBD1. From germline, CDR1 is MNHNS and CDR2 SASEGT. The trim removed 6 bases at V and 6 bases at J, leaving 4 bases unmatched. This CDR3 region has 13 residues. The chain's CDR3 is CASSPTGGHGYTF. CDR3 sequence (DNA): TGTGCCAGCAGCCCGACAGGGGGCCATGGCTACACCTTC.

This chain connects TRBV19 to TRBJ1-5, with 8 bases lining up with TRBD1. The CDR3 runs 16 residues. V was clipped by 10 bases and J by 0 bases; unmatched bases: 11. In germline, CDR1 is LNHDA, CDR2 SQIVND (reference sequence). This CDR3 is CAKGTGDQHSNQPQHF. As DNA, the CDR3 is TGTGCCAAAGGGACAGGCGACCAACATAGCAATCAGCCCCAGCATTTT.

The chain joins TRBV6-5 to TRBJ2-3, with TRBD1 identical over 7 bases. There are 13 residues in the CDR3. V shed 5 bases, J shed 6 bases, and the junction held 5 bases outside the gene matches. Germline-derived CDR1 and CDR2 are MNHEY and SVGAGI. The DNA of the CDR3 is TGTGCCAGCAGTCGCGACAGGGTGGATACGCAGTATTTT. Residues: CASSRDRVDTQYF.

In regard to this clone: No DNA is shown, since the ends of the CDR3 on it are uncertain; the CDR3 is the one TCRdb lists. The chain is built from TRBV10-2 and TRBJ2-4; the table gives TRBD2 as D, unverified against the DNA. Germline CDR1 and CDR2: WSHSY and SAAADI. The CDR3 is 15 residues long, counting both termini. The chain's CDR3 is CASSDGFWGGGTEYF.

The V and J genes are TRBV4-1 and TRBJ1-1, with 9 bases lining up with TRBD1. The CDR3 is 15 amino acids. Looked up from germline, CDR1 is MGHRA and CDR2 is YSYEKL. The V and J ends lost 3 bases and 4 bases, in that order; junction bases with no gene match: 6. CDR3: CASSHKQGAVTEAFF. In DNA, the CDR3 is TGCGCCAGCAGCCATAAACAGGGGGCGGTCACTGAAGCTTTCTTT.

To note about this clone: The junction departs from germline at one end; a sequencing error may be responsible. The genes are TRBV5-1 and TRBJ1-6, with TRBD1 as a possible D gene (5 bases). In germline, CDR1 is SGHRS, CDR2 YFSETQ. This CDR3 is built from 14 residues. This chain's CDR3 is CASSPSGDGSPPHF. The CDR3 region has the DNA TGCGCCAGCAGCCCCTCGGGGGATGGGTCACCCCCCCACTTT.

The rearrangement uses TRBV25-1 and TRBJ2-7, with 10 bases that match TRBD1. V gave up 1 base and J gave up 5 bases; unmatched junction bases: 8. The germline V gene encodes CDR1 MGHDK and CDR2 SYGVNS. This CDR3 contains 16 residues. DNA of the CDR3: TGTGCCAGCAGTGAATTAGGACCCGGGACAGGGGACGAGCAGTACTTC. It yields the protein CASSELGPGTGDEQYF.